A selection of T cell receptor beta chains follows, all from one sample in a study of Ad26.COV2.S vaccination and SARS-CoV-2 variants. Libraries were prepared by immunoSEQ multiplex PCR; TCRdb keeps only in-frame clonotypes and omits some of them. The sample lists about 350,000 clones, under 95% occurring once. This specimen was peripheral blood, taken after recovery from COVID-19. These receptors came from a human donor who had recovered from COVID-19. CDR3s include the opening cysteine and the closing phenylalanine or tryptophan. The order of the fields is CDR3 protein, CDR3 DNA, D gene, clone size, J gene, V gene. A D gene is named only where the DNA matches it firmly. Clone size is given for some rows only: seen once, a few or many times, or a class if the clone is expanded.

CDR3aa: CASSAFDSNYGYTF
CDR3nt: TGTGCCAGCAGCGCCTTTGACAGTAACTATGGCTACACCTTC
d_gene: -
abundance: -
j_gene: TRBJ1-2
v_gene: TRBV9

CDR3aa: CASSPPGGGRSDTQYF
CDR3nt: TGCGCCAGCAGCCCCCCCGGGGGGGGCCGCTCAGATACGCAGTATTTT
d_gene: TRBD2
abundance: -
j_gene: TRBJ2-3
v_gene: TRBV4-1

CDR3aa: CASSPGRDRVGTEAFF
CDR3nt: TGCGCCAGCAGCCCTGGGAGGGACCGAGTGGGCACTGAAGCTTTCTTT
d_gene: -
abundance: -
j_gene: TRBJ1-1
v_gene: TRBV4-1

CDR3aa: CASSLEGTGAPRYGYTF
CDR3nt: TGTGCCAGCAGCTTAGAGGGGACAGGGGCTCCCCGCTATGGCTACACCTTC
d_gene: TRBD1
abundance: -
j_gene: TRBJ1-2
v_gene: TRBV7-8

CDR3aa: CASSPGEGISGNTIYF
CDR3nt: TGTGCCAGCAGTCCGGGAGAGGGAATCTCTGGAAACACCATATATTTT
d_gene: -
abundance: -
j_gene: TRBJ1-3
v_gene: TRBV27

CDR3aa: CASSYRRGGSADTQYF
CDR3nt: TGTGCCAGTAGCTATCGCCGGGGGGGCTCGGCGGATACGCAGTATTTT
d_gene: TRBD2
abundance: once
j_gene: TRBJ2-3
v_gene: TRBV19

CDR3aa: CASSSGTRSSETQYF
CDR3nt: TGTGCCAGCAGTTCCGGGACTAGATCTTCAGAGACCCAGTACTTC
d_gene: TRBD2
abundance: -
j_gene: TRBJ2-5
v_gene: TRBV7-9

CDR3aa: CASQRDRGAYEQYF
CDR3nt: TGTGCCAGCCAAAGGGACAGGGGCGCCTACGAGCAGTACTTC
d_gene: TRBD1
abundance: -
j_gene: TRBJ2-7
v_gene: TRBV6-5

CDR3aa: CATRAPPQETQYF
CDR3nt: TGTGCCACTCGAGCCCCACCCCAAGAGACCCAGTACTTC
d_gene: -
abundance: once
j_gene: TRBJ2-5
v_gene: TRBV19

CDR3aa: CASSWTGGSGNTIYF
CDR3nt: TGTGCCAGCAGCTGGACAGGGGGCTCTGGAAACACCATATATTTT
d_gene: TRBD1
abundance: -
j_gene: TRBJ1-3
v_gene: TRBV6-2/TRBV6-3

CDR3aa: CASGPRATYEQYF
CDR3nt: TGTGCCAGCGGCCCGCGGGCGACCTACGAGCAGTACTTC
d_gene: -
abundance: -
j_gene: TRBJ2-7
v_gene: TRBV6-5

CDR3aa: CASSVEYEQFF
CDR3nt: TGTGCCAGCAGCGTAGAATATGAGCAGTTCTTC
d_gene: -
abundance: -
j_gene: TRBJ2-1
v_gene: TRBV9

CDR3aa: CASSRTGSPYEQYF
CDR3nt: TGTGCCAGCAGCCGGACAGGGTCCCCCTACGAGCAGTACTTC
d_gene: TRBD1
abundance: -
j_gene: TRBJ2-7
v_gene: TRBV5-4

CDR3aa: CASSRTLAGLTDTQYF
CDR3nt: TGTGCCAGCAGCCGTACCCTAGCGGGGCTCACAGATACGCAGTATTTT
d_gene: TRBD2
abundance: once
j_gene: TRBJ2-3
v_gene: TRBV7-2

CDR3aa: CASSDEPYEQYF
CDR3nt: TGCGCCAGCAGCGACGAGCCCTACGAGCAGTACTTC
d_gene: -
abundance: -
j_gene: TRBJ2-7
v_gene: TRBV5-1

CDR3aa: CASSEGVAGTDTQYF
CDR3nt: TGTGCCAGCAGTGAAGGGGTAGCGGGCACAGATACGCAGTATTTT
d_gene: -
abundance: -
j_gene: TRBJ2-3
v_gene: TRBV6-1

CDR3aa: CASSLEVGRQGDGYTF
CDR3nt: TGTGCCAGCAGCTTGGAGGTCGGTCGGCAGGGTGACGGCTACACCTTC
d_gene: -
abundance: -
j_gene: TRBJ1-2
v_gene: TRBV5-4

CDR3aa: CASSPKVQPQETQYF
CDR3nt: TGCGCCAGCAGCCCTAAGGTCCAGCCCCAAGAGACCCAGTACTTC
d_gene: -
abundance: -
j_gene: TRBJ2-5
v_gene: TRBV5-1

CDR3aa: CASRRLAGGSTDTQYF
CDR3nt: TGTGCCAGCAGACGCCTAGCGGGGGGGAGCACAGATACGCAGTATTTT
d_gene: TRBD2
abundance: -
j_gene: TRBJ2-3
v_gene: TRBV7-2

CDR3aa: CASSQGDRGLRPQHF
CDR3nt: TGCGCCAGCAGCCAGGGTGACAGGGGTCTGAGGCCCCAGCATTTT
d_gene: TRBD1
abundance: -
j_gene: TRBJ1-5
v_gene: TRBV4-1

CDR3aa: CASRSGDRVYGYTF
CDR3nt: TGTGCCAGCAGATCTGGGGACAGGGTCTATGGCTACACCTTC
d_gene: TRBD1
abundance: -
j_gene: TRBJ1-2
v_gene: TRBV6-5

CDR3aa: CASSQDLGTGAYNEQFF
CDR3nt: TGTGCCAGCAGCCAAGATCTTGGGACAGGAGCCTACAATGAGCAGTTCTTC
d_gene: TRBD1
abundance: -
j_gene: TRBJ2-1
v_gene: TRBV3-1/TRBV3-2

CDR3aa: CASSFQGGSYEQYF
CDR3nt: TGTGCCAGCAGCTTTCAGGGAGGTAGCTACGAGCAGTACTTC
d_gene: -
abundance: once
j_gene: TRBJ2-7
v_gene: TRBV5-6

CDR3aa: CASREELGANVLTF
CDR3nt: TGTGCCAGCAGGGAGGAGCTTGGGGCCAACGTCCTGACTTTC
d_gene: -
abundance: -
j_gene: TRBJ2-6
v_gene: TRBV6-5

CDR3aa: CASSQWGRNATNEKLFF
CDR3nt: TGCGCCAGCAGCCAATGGGGCAGGAATGCAACTAATGAAAAACTGTTTTTT
d_gene: -
abundance: -
j_gene: TRBJ1-4
v_gene: TRBV4-1

CDR3aa: CASSYSGTGGNQPQHF
CDR3nt: TGTGCCAGCAGTTACTCGGGGACAGGGGGCAATCAGCCCCAGCATTTT
d_gene: TRBD1
abundance: -
j_gene: TRBJ1-5
v_gene: TRBV6-5

CDR3aa: CASSLAAAYGYTF
CDR3nt: TGTGCCAGCAGTTTAGCGGCCGCCTATGGCTACACCTTC
d_gene: -
abundance: once
j_gene: TRBJ1-2
v_gene: TRBV12-3/TRBV12-4

CDR3aa: CASSQVLTEQETQYF
CDR3nt: TGTGCCAGCAGCCAAGTTCTAACTGAACAAGAGACCCAGTACTTC
d_gene: -
abundance: many
j_gene: TRBJ2-5
v_gene: TRBV3-1/TRBV3-2

CDR3aa: CASSPEGASKLRKNEQFF
CDR3nt: TGCGCCAGCAGCCCCGAGGGTGCGTCAAAACTAAGGAAAAATGAGCAGTTCTTC
d_gene: -
abundance: -
j_gene: TRBJ2-1
v_gene: TRBV5-1

CDR3aa: CASSQGGVNTGELFF
CDR3nt: TGCGCCAGCAGCCAGGGGGGGGTTAACACCGGGGAGCTGTTTTTT
d_gene: TRBD2
abundance: -
j_gene: TRBJ2-2
v_gene: TRBV4-1

CDR3aa: CASSPLAGGNTGELFF
CDR3nt: TGTGCCAGCTCACCACTAGCGGGGGGCAACACCGGGGAGCTGTTTTTT
d_gene: TRBD2
abundance: -
j_gene: TRBJ2-2
v_gene: TRBV18

CDR3aa: CASSYPDRGKQPQHF
CDR3nt: TGTGCCAGCAGTTACCCGGACAGGGGTAAGCAGCCCCAGCATTTT
d_gene: TRBD1
abundance: few
j_gene: TRBJ1-5
v_gene: TRBV6-2/TRBV6-3

CDR3aa: CASSLGADGTLGYTF
CDR3nt: TGTGCCAGCAGTTTGGGGGCGGACGGGACGTTAGGCTACACCTTC
d_gene: -
abundance: -
j_gene: TRBJ1-2
v_gene: TRBV27

CDR3aa: CASSPTDRVNEKLFF
CDR3nt: TGTGCCAGCAGCCCGACGGACAGGGTTAATGAAAAACTGTTTTTT
d_gene: TRBD1
abundance: -
j_gene: TRBJ1-4
v_gene: TRBV9

CDR3aa: CATSDSGDRLINEQFF
CDR3nt: TGTGCCACCAGTGATTCTGGGGACAGGCTAATCAATGAGCAGTTCTTC
d_gene: TRBD1
abundance: -
j_gene: TRBJ2-1
v_gene: TRBV24-1

CDR3aa: CASSPFLAGDETQYF
CDR3nt: TGTGCCAGCTCACCGTTCCTAGCGGGGGACGAGACCCAGTACTTC
d_gene: TRBD2
abundance: -
j_gene: TRBJ2-5
v_gene: TRBV18

CDR3aa: CSASESTRRGTQYF
CDR3nt: TGCAGTGCTAGTGAATCCACCCGTCGGGGGACCCAGTACTTC
d_gene: -
abundance: -
j_gene: TRBJ2-5
v_gene: TRBV20-1

CDR3aa: CASSPDRVTTEAFF
CDR3nt: TGTGCCAGCTCACCAGACAGGGTGACCACTGAAGCTTTCTTT
d_gene: TRBD1
abundance: once
j_gene: TRBJ1-1
v_gene: TRBV18

CDR3aa: CASSEKTGNQPQHF
CDR3nt: TGTGCCAGCAGTGAGAAGACGGGGAATCAGCCCCAGCATTTT
d_gene: -
abundance: -
j_gene: TRBJ1-5
v_gene: TRBV6-1

CDR3aa: CASSQIIGGTEAFF
CDR3nt: TGTGCCAGCAGCCAGATTATTGGTGGCACTGAAGCTTTCTTT
d_gene: -
abundance: -
j_gene: TRBJ1-1
v_gene: TRBV14

CDR3aa: CSVEAPVGTQYF
CDR3nt: TGCAGCGTTGAAGCCCCGGTGGGAACCCAGTACTTC
d_gene: -
abundance: -
j_gene: TRBJ2-5
v_gene: TRBV29-1